The clone carrying this T cell receptor (beta chain) occurred once. The sample comes from a study of blood T cell repertoires in COVID-19. The wider study: COVID-19 samples, acute and convalescent, were from the United States, Italy and Spain. The analysed material was cDNA or gDNA that came from T cells, B-cell-depleted T cells, or PBMCs.

This CDR3 has 17 amino acids. The ends lost 0 bases at V and 0 bases at J; junction bases unmatched: 2. CDR1 and CDR2 (germline): SGHAT, FQNNGV. Per the study methods: How many nucleated cells were present was estimated from reference gene primer amplification. Repertoires were generated with immunoSEQ multiplex PCR, while TCRdb's copy carries only in-frame clones and drops some. The V and J calls and clone size are taken from that table; D and trimming were inferred from the DNA. The sample has roughly 280,000 clones, about 90% seen once. Recruited during active infection, patients (from Seattle) were subsequently followed longitudinally.

The clonotype originates from a woman aged 25 to 39 with COVID-19, enrolled during active disease. V usage is TRBV11-2 and J usage is TRBJ2-7, with 13 bases aligning to TRBD2. The sequencing sample was made of peripheral blood. CDR3 in amino acids: CASSLEGLAGSSYEQYF. The CDR3 bases are TGTGCCAGCAGCTTAGAGGGACTAGCGGGGAGCTCCTACGAGCAGTACTTC.